This T cell receptor beta chain was recorded in a study of T-cell reconstitution after alpha-beta-depleted transplantation in children. In its sample, this clonotype was seen a few times. Unique molecular identifiers tagged the TCRbeta library. One entry per CDR3 protein, called by TCRdb with MiXCR from the PCR reads. The repertoire holds around 250,000 distinct CDR3 sequences, with around 9.6% as singletons. V lost 6 bases to trimming and J lost 0 bases; unmatched junction nucleotides: 6. Germline V gene sequence: CDR1 DFQATT, CDR2 SNEGSKA (reference sequence). The CDR3 has 14 amino acids. The rearrangement joins TRBV20-1 to TRBJ1-1, with 8 bases fitting TRBD1. The TCR sequence derives from a human donor who donated a stem cell graft to a child with SCID. Sequencing used PBMCs from the stem cell graft donor, obtained from the stem cell graft. The DNA of the CDR3 is TGCAGTGCACGGACAGGGCCCCTGAACACTGAAGCTTTCTTT. This gives the protein CSARTGPLNTEAFF.